A selection of T cell receptor beta chains follows, all from one sample in a study of T cell responses to AZD1222 COVID-19 vaccine. Sequenced by immunoSEQ multiplex PCR; TCRdb stores in-frame clones only, minus some. The table has 80,000 to 95,000 clones, roughly 90% seen once. The sample in question was peripheral blood, obtained on day 0 of MenACWY control vaccination. The receptors come from an adult in good health. The CDR3 runs from the conserved cysteine through the conserved F or W. The D gene is left open where the match is weak. A row's size may be missing; if present it is once, few, many or a size class.

abundance	v_gene	d_gene	j_gene	CDR3aa	CDR3nt
NA	TRBV2	NA	TRBJ1-4	CASVRGELGEKLFF	TGTGCCAGCGTGAGAGGCGAACTGGGGGAAAAACTGTTTTTT
NA	TRBV11-3	TRBD1	TRBJ1-3	CASSAGGRNTIYF	TGTGCCAGCAGCGCAGGGGGAAGAAACACCATATATTTT
NA	TRBV19	NA	TRBJ1-1	CASRKGAFF	TGTGCCAGTAGGAAGGGAGCTTTCTTT
NA	TRBV21-1	NA	TRBJ1-2	CASSKAGTPSDGYTF	TGTGCCAGCAGCAAAGCTGGGACGCCTTCGGACGGCTACACCTTC
few	TRBV4-3	NA	TRBJ1-2	CASSQSPGNYGYTF	TGCGCCAGCAGCCAAAGCCCCGGGAACTATGGCTACACCTTC
NA	TRBV5-1	NA	TRBJ1-4	CASSFPNEKLFF	TGCGCCAGCAGCTTCCCAAATGAAAAACTGTTTTTT
NA	TRBV6-2/TRBV6-3	NA	TRBJ1-2	CASSYSDHSQSGYTF	TGTGCCAGCAGTTACTCTGATCACAGTCAAAGTGGCTACACCTTC
NA	TRBV12-3/TRBV12-4	NA	TRBJ2-7	CASSPGSLYEQYF	TGTGCCAGCAGTCCAGGGAGCCTCTACGAGCAGTACTTC
NA	TRBV15	TRBD1	TRBJ1-5	CATSRVIGQGAYQPQHF	TGTGCCACCAGCAGGGTTATTGGACAGGGGGCGTATCAGCCCCAGCATTTT
NA	TRBV6-1	NA	TRBJ1-4	CASSEAGWARTNEKLFF	TGTGCCAGCAGTGAAGCGGGGTGGGCCCGAACTAATGAAAAACTGTTTTTT
NA	TRBV7-3	NA	TRBJ1-6	CASSASGPSQSPLHF	TGTGCCAGCAGCGCCTCCGGGCCCTCCCAATCACCCCTCCACTTT
NA	TRBV30	NA	TRBJ1-6	CAWNKGEAYNSPLHF	TGTGCCTGGAATAAGGGGGAGGCCTATAATTCACCCCTCCACTTT
NA	TRBV5-4	NA	TRBJ1-3	CASSLGTGGGNTIYF	TGTGCCAGCAGCTTGGGTACGGGTGGGGGAAACACCATATATTTT
once	TRBV5-1	TRBD2	TRBJ2-3	CASSFDAGGGDTQYF	TGCGCCAGCAGCTTTGATGCGGGGGGCGGAGATACGCAGTATTTT
NA	TRBV15	NA	TRBJ2-7	CATSRPGYEQYF	TGTGCCACCAGCAGACCAGGATACGAGCAGTACTTC
NA	TRBV19	NA	TRBJ1-1	CASSIVGVRNTEAFF	TGTGCCAGTAGTATAGTAGGGGTACGTAACACTGAAGCTTTCTTT
NA	TRBV7-8	TRBD1	TRBJ1-2	CASSSDRGHGYTF	TGTGCCAGCAGCTCGGACAGGGGGCATGGCTACACCTTC
NA	TRBV7-9	NA	TRBJ1-1	CASSTPLGGTTSAYTEAFF	TGTGCCAGCAGCACCCCATTGGGGGGGACTACGTCGGCGTACACTGAAGCTTTCTTT
NA	TRBV12-3/TRBV12-4	NA	TRBJ1-1	CASSFARVVEAFF	TGTGCCAGCAGTTTTGCCAGGGTGGTTGAAGCTTTCTTT
NA	TRBV23-1	NA	TRBJ2-7	CASSPLPRLYYEQYF	TGCGCCAGCAGTCCCCTCCCCAGACTCTACTACGAGCAGTACTTC
NA	TRBV30	NA	TRBJ1-1	CAQGGYGTEAFF	TGTGCCCAGGGAGGGTACGGGACTGAAGCTTTCTTT
NA	TRBV3-1/TRBV3-2	TRBD2	TRBJ2-2	CASSQSGGNTGELFF	TGTGCCAGCAGCCAAAGCGGGGGGAACACCGGGGAGCTGTTTTTT
NA	TRBV27	NA	TRBJ1-5	CASSWTSNQPQHF	TGTGCCAGCAGCTGGACCAGCAATCAGCCCCAGCATTTT
once	TRBV28	TRBD1	TRBJ1-5	CASSSNRGLNQPQHF	TGTGCCAGCAGCTCGAACAGGGGGCTCAATCAGCCCCAGCATTTT
NA	TRBV6-2/TRBV6-3	TRBD1	TRBJ2-1	CASSQPGTGYNEQFF	TGTGCCAGCAGCCAACCCGGGACAGGCTACAATGAGCAGTTCTTC
NA	TRBV4-1	NA	TRBJ1-1	CASSQEEFMNTEAFF	TGCGCCAGCAGCCAAGAAGAGTTCATGAACACTGAAGCTTTCTTT
NA	TRBV4-3	NA	TRBJ2-6	CASSQDGSGANVLTF	TGCGCCAGCAGCCAAGATGGGTCTGGGGCCAACGTCCTGACTTTC
NA	TRBV21-1	NA	TRBJ2-6	CASSKKDRDRESGANVLTF	TGTGCCAGCAGCAAAAAGGACCGGGACAGGGAGTCTGGGGCCAACGTCCTGACTTTC
NA	TRBV5-6	NA	TRBJ2-7	CASSLGTNEQYF	TGTGCCAGCAGCTTGGGGACTAACGAGCAGTACTTC
NA	TRBV7-2	TRBD2	TRBJ2-3	CASSFRRGDTDTQYF	TGTGCCAGCAGCTTTCGTCGGGGGGACACAGATACGCAGTATTTT
NA	TRBV2	NA	TRBJ2-2	CASSEKDRHTGELFF	TGTGCCAGCAGTGAGAAGGACAGACACACCGGGGAGCTGTTTTTT
NA	TRBV4-3	NA	TRBJ2-3	CASSQFRDTDTQYF	TGCGCCAGCAGCCAATTTAGGGACACAGATACGCAGTATTTT
NA	TRBV9	NA	TRBJ2-7	CASSVASASYEQYF	TGTGCCAGCAGCGTAGCTTCCGCTTCCTACGAGCAGTACTTC
NA	TRBV11-2	NA	TRBJ1-6	CASSLTPGPNSPLHF	TGTGCCAGCAGCTTAACTCCGGGCCCTAATTCACCCCTCCACTTT
NA	TRBV11-2	NA	TRBJ2-2	CASSPRLDTGELFF	TGTGCCAGCAGCCCGCGACTAGACACCGGGGAGCTGTTTTTT
NA	TRBV30	TRBD2	TRBJ2-1	CAWSPLAGGPDEQFF	TGTGCCTGGAGTCCTCTAGCGGGGGGGCCCGATGAGCAGTTCTTC
NA	TRBV5-1	TRBD1	TRBJ1-6	CASSGDRGAFLHF	TGCGCCAGCAGCGGGGACAGGGGGGCATTCCTCCACTTT
NA	TRBV25-1	NA	TRBJ1-2	CASSGYREDGYTF	TGTGCCAGCAGTGGCTACAGGGAAGATGGCTACACCTTC
few	TRBV5-4	TRBD2	TRBJ2-5	CASSLGPGGGLRETQYF	TGTGCCAGCAGCTTGGGTCCGGGCGGGGGGCTGAGAGAGACCCAGTACTTC